This T cell receptor (beta chain) was found in a study of T cell responses to AZD1222 COVID-19 vaccine. Broader study findings: Without day 14 samples, only post-peak T cell repertoires were studied.

There are 12 residues in the CDR3. Trimming took 7 bases from V and 1 from J, leaving 7 bases between them. As for this clone: Its matching antigen is unknown.

Method: immunoSEQ multiplex PCR; TCRdb's copy keeps in-frame clones and lacks some. Of about 110,000 clones listed, about 85% were seen once; the top ten hold 3.2%. The chain has TRBV12-3 or TRBV12-4 and TRBJ1-1; D ambiguous. The sequence was collected from an adult in good health. The sample was peripheral blood, taken on day 0 of AZD1222 vaccination. The CDR3 region is CASNPGNTEAFF. For the CDR3, the DNA is TGTGCCAGCAACCCTGGGAACACTGAAGCTTTCTTT.